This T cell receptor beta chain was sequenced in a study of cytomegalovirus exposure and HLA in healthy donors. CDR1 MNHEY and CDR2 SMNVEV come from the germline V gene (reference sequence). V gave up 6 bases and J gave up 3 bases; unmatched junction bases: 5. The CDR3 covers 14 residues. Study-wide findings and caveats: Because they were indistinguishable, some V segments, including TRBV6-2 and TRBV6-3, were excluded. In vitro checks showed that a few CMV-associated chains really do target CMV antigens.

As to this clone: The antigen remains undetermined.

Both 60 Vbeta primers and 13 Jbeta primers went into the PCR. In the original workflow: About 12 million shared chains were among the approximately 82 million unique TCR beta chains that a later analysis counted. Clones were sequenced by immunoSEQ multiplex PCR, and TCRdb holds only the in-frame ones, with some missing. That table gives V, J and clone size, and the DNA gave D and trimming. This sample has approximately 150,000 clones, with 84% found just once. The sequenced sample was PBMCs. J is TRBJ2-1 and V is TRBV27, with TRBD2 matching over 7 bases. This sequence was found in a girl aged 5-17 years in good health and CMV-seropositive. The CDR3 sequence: CASRLAFLYNEQFF. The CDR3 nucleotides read TGTGCCAGCAGACTAGCGTTTCTCTACAATGAGCAGTTCTTC.